What follows are 19 T cell receptor beta chains derived from one specimen sequenced in a study of blood T cell repertoires in COVID-19 (dated by TCRdb to between 2020 and 2021). Libraries were constructed by the immunoSEQ multiplex PCR assay. The immuneACCESS repertoire file appears here via TCRdb, limited to in-frame rearrangements. These files lack a portion of the clones; in checked studies, under half of the deficit traces to unresolved V genes, and the cause of the others is not known. The sample table shows some 300,000 clones, and roughly 86% are seen once. Just under 9.5% of the sample lies in the top ten. The sample taken for sequencing was PBMCs or T cells enriched from blood (not recorded which). These receptors were obtained from a woman aged 25-40 years who had recovered from COVID-19.

This clone is a singleton in its sample. The genes are TRBV9 and TRBJ1-1; the match to TRBD1 covers 7 bases. CDR3 length: 13 residues. V shed 0 bases, J shed 8 bases, and the junction held 4 bases outside the gene matches. Germline values: CDR1 SGDLS, CDR2 YYNGEE. DNA of the CDR3: TGTGCCAGCAGCGTAGGGACAGGCGGAGAAGCTTTCTTT. Translating it yields CASSVGTGGEAFF.

The chain joins TRBV3-1 (or the pseudogene TRBV3-2) to TRBJ2-1; 7 nucleotides line up with TRBD2. This CDR3 region has 15 residues. Germline lookup yields CDR1 LGHDT and CDR2 YNNKEL (reference sequence). V dropped 4 bases and J dropped 4; count of bases not matched to a gene: 7. CDR3 DNA sequence: TGTGCCAGCAGCCCCCTAGCGGAGCTTTACAATGAGCAGTTCTTC. This codes for CASSPLAELYNEQFF.

J is TRBJ2-5 and V is TRBV4-2; perhaps TRBD1 as D (6 bases). The germline gives CDR1 LGHNA, CDR2 YNFKEQ. The CDR3 sequence is 14 residues long. Deletions cut 4 bases from V and 5 bases from J, with 14 bases between. The CDR3 sequence: CASSLTGTHETQYF. CDR3 bases: TGTGCCAGCAGCCTGACAGGAACTCATGAGACCCAGTACTTC.

The chain has TRBV30 and TRBJ2-7, with D perhaps matching TRBD2 (5 bases). Deletions cut 1 base from V and 11 bases from J, with 9 bases between. CDR3 length: 10 residues. Germline V CDR1 and CDR2: GTSNPN, SVGIG (reference sequence). The CDR3 spells CAWSAGVEYF. The CDR3 DNA reads TGTGCCTGGAGTGCCGGGGTGGAGTACTTC.

V is TRBV7-2 and J is TRBJ2-2, with a weak D call TRBD2 (6 bases). V lost 3 bases and J 5 bases, leaving 13 bases between the germline ends. This CDR3 has 15 amino acids. CDR1 and CDR2 from the germline V gene are SGHTA and FQGNSA. The CDR3 sequence is CASSFTGEVTGELFF. The DNA of the CDR3 is TGTGCCAGCAGCTTTACGGGGGAAGTAACCGGGGAGCTGTTTTTT.

The chain combines TRBV29-1 with TRBJ2-2; 7 nucleotides match TRBD1. The CDR3 is 11 residues long. The V segment lost 6 bases and the J segment 6 bases; nucleotides outside the gene matches: 1. In germline, CDR1 is SQVTM, CDR2 ANQGSEA. The CDR3 sequence: CSVGGPGELFF. The CDR3 DNA reads TGCAGCGTAGGGGGCCCCGGGGAGCTGTTTTTT.

The chain joins TRBV4-3 to TRBJ2-7; 7 nucleotides align to TRBD2. Trimming cost V 3 bases and J 3 bases; bases outside gene matches: 8. This CDR3 has 15 residues. The germline gives CDR1 LGHNA, CDR2 YSLEER. The CDR3 loop is CASSQVNTGGYEQYF. CDR3 nucleotide sequence: TGCGCCAGCAGCCAGGTAAATACGGGAGGCTACGAGCAGTACTTC.

The rearrangement joins TRBV7-2 to TRBJ2-3, with D possibly being TRBD2 (6 bases). CDR3 length equals 17 residues. Per germline, CDR1 SGHTA and CDR2 FQGNSA. Trimming removed 5 bases at V and 2 bases at J, with 20 bases between. CDR3 region: CASSPYGIAANTDTQYF. CDR3 nucleotides: TGTGCCAGCAGCCCGTACGGAATAGCGGCAAACACAGATACGCAGTATTTT. The whole variable domain, filled in from reference TRBV7-2 and TRBJ2-3, reads GAGVSQSPSNKVTEKGKDVELRCDPISGHTALYWYRQSLGQGLEFLIYFQGNSAPDKSGLPSDRFSAERTGGSVSTLTIQRTQQEDSAVYLCASSPYGIAANTDTQYFGPGTRLTVL.

This clone was seen once. This chain uses TRBV2 with TRBJ1-2, with unresolved D. The length of the CDR3 is 13 residues. Germline CDR1 is SNHLY and CDR2 is FYNNEI. Trimming removed 8 bases at V and 4 bases at J, with 14 bases between. CDR3: CASRGEGTYGYTF. The CDR3 DNA reads as TGTGCCAGCCGGGGAGAGGGCACCTATGGCTACACCTTC.

This rearrangement joins TRBV5-1 to TRBJ1-2; TRBD1 is a possible D gene (5 bases). Germline loops: CDR1 SGHRS, CDR2 YFSETQ. The CDR3 spans 16 residues. V lost 8 bases to trimming and J lost 8 bases, with 28 bases between them. The CDR3 DNA reads as TGCGCCAGTCGGCGAACTCCCGGGCGGGGGACGGGAGGCTACACCTTC. Translated: CASRRTPGRGTGGYTF.

This clone was seen more than once but under ten times. The V gene is TRBV6-5, the J gene TRBJ1-1; D may be TRBD1 (5 bases). Germline loops: CDR1 MNHEY, CDR2 SVGAGI. The CDR3 length is 14 residues. The ends were cut back, 6 bases at V and 0 bases at J, with 11 bases in the middle. Written as DNA, the CDR3 is TGTGCCAGCAGACCTCAGGGTTTGAACACTGAAGCTTTCTTT. As protein: CASRPQGLNTEAFF.

The chain is built from TRBV5-5 and TRBJ2-2; the match to TRBD2 covers 11 bases. Germline assignment: CDR1 SGHKS and CDR2 YYEKEE (reference sequence). The J segment lost 4 bases and the V segment lost 0 bases, leaving 8 bases of the junction unmatched. CDR3 size: 18 residues. This chain's CDR3 is CASSLVAGGPWGTGELFF. The CDR3 bases are TGTGCCAGCAGCTTGGTAGCGGGAGGGCCTTGGGGCACCGGGGAGCTGTTTTTT. Drawing the rest from reference TRBV5-5 and TRBJ2-2, the complete variable domain is DAGVTQSPTHLIKTRGQQVTLRCSPISGHKSVSWYQQVLGQGPQFIFQYYEKEERGRGNFPDRFSARQFPNYSSELNVNALLLGDSALYLCASSLVAGGPWGTGELFFGEGSRLTVL.

CDR3 sequence reads: CASSPTFRGGDEQYF. DNA for the CDR3: TGCGCCAGCAGCCCTACCTTCAGGGGTGGGGACGAGCAGTACTTC. The rearrangement uses TRBV4-1 and TRBJ2-7, with TRBD1 as a possible D gene (6 bases). CDR3 length: 15 amino acids. Trimming shortened V by 4 bases and J by 5 bases, and 18 bases separated the two germline ends. Germline loops: CDR1 MGHRA, CDR2 YSYEKL.

The chain joins TRBV28 to TRBJ2-4, with D tentatively TRBD2 (6 bases). CDR1 and CDR2 (germline): MDHEN, SYDVKM. CDR3 length equals 17 residues. V was pared by 3 bases and J by 1 base, with 16 bases between. Written as DNA, the CDR3 is TGTGCCAGCAGTTTTAGTTGGCGGGATCCGGCCAAAAACATTCAGTACTTC. This gives the protein CASSFSWRDPAKNIQYF.

The chain employs TRBV28 and TRBJ2-3; no clear D. Per germline, CDR1 MDHEN and CDR2 SYDVKM. CDR3 size: 12 residues. Trimming took off 2 bases at V and 5 bases at J, with 5 bases between the two ends. The CDR3 protein is CASSLTQDTQYF. The CDR3 DNA sequence: TGTGCCAGCAGTTTAACTCAAGATACGCAGTATTTT.

The genes are TRBV6-2 or TRBV6-3 and TRBJ2-3; 8 nucleotides line up with TRBD2. The CDR3 is 16 residues long. Germline trimming cut 2 bases from V and 4 bases from J; bases unmatched to any gene: 8. Germline CDR1 MNHEY, CDR2 SVGEGT. The CDR3 spells CASSYDPAGVSDTQYF. The CDR3 nucleotides read TGTGCCAGCAGTTACGATCCAGCGGGAGTTTCAGATACGCAGTATTTT.

The chain is built from TRBV11-3 and TRBJ2-2, with 9 bases that match TRBD2. The junction had 15 bases not matched to a gene; V was cut back by 5 bases and J by 8 bases. The CDR3 sequence is 17 residues long. Germline CDR1 SGHNT, CDR2 YENEEA. CDR3 loop: CASSALSSGMRGGELFF. In nucleotides, the CDR3 is TGTGCCAGCAGCGCCCTCTCTAGCGGGATGAGAGGGGGGGAGCTGTTTTTT.

The chain recombines TRBV11-2 with TRBJ2-7, with 14 bases identical to TRBD2. The trim removed 5 bases at V and 4 bases at J, leaving 4 bases unmatched. CDR1 is SGHAT, CDR2 FQNNGV, per germline. This CDR3 is built from 15 residues. CDR3 nucleotides: TGTGCCAGCAGCGGGAGACTAGCGGGAGGGTACGAGCAGTACTTC. This codes for CASSGRLAGGYEQYF.

This clone was counted a single time. The chain links TRBV19 to TRBJ1-5; 7 nucleotides line up with TRBD1. With 6 bases clipped from V and 3 bases from J, the junction kept 5 bases outside the gene matches. Germline lookup yields CDR1 LNHDA and CDR2 SQIVND (reference sequence). The length of the CDR3 is 14 residues. Here the CDR3 DNA reads TGTGCCAGTAGGGTTACAGGGGTCAATCAGCCCCAGCATTTT. Encoded protein: CASRVTGVNQPQHF. The full variable domain, rest sourced from reference TRBV19 and TRBJ1-5, is DGGITQSPKYLFRKEGQNVTLSCEQNLNHDAMYWYRQDPGQGLRLIYYSQIVNDFQKGDIAEGYSVSREKKESFPLTVTSAQKNPTAFYLCASRVTGVNQPQHFGDGTRLSIL.